This TCR beta chain is from a study of blood T cell repertoires in COVID-19. At the level of the study: The United States, Italy and Spain provided the acute and convalescent COVID-19 samples.

Trimming stripped 3 bases from V and 5 bases from J, with 13 bases between. CDR1 SNHLY and CDR2 FYNNEI come from the germline V gene. This CDR3 has 15 residues. Authors' data handling: By means of reference gene primer amplification, nucleated cell counts were estimated. The table came from immunoSEQ multiplex PCR; TCRdb's copy has only in-frame clones and leaves some out. That table is the source of V, J and clone size, and D and trimming were worked out from the DNA. The repertoire consists of a few hundred thousand clones, with about 90% occurring once and the leading ten covering about 0.93%. J is TRBJ2-2 and V is TRBV2, with D perhaps matching TRBD2 (6 bases). The receptor's source is a woman between 25 and 40 years old who had recovered from COVID-19. Sample: PBMCs or T cells enriched from blood (not recorded which). The CDR3 nucleotides are TGTGCCAGCAGTGAGCTAGCGTCGGTAACCGGGGAGCTGTTTTTT. Amino acids: CASSELASVTGELFF.